These 17 T cell receptor beta chains came from one sample sequenced in a study of T cells in Graves' hyperthyroidism and ophthalmopathy (dated by TCRdb to about 2019). The library was generated by multiplex PCR. Instrument used: Illumina HiSeq 2000. Amplification of TCR beta CDR3 regions was carried out from RNA transcripts. The TCR CDR3 was subjected to a first round of RT-PCR using the HTBI primer set and the Qiagen OneStep RT-PCR kit. TCRdb passed the public sequencing reads through fastp at Q25 and MiXCR, retaining productive beta sequences. Each entry merges the rows of one CDR3 protein and shows their most common DNA and genes. The sample records approximately 420,000 distinct CDR3 sequences, 12% to 15% of which are singletons. Approximately 5.3% of the sample rests with the top ten. Sequencing was done on a sample of blood. The source of these receptors is a young woman with Graves' hyperthyroidism.

The V call is TRBV4-3, the J call TRBJ2-7; D not certain. This CDR3 has 15 amino acids. The germline V gene encodes CDR1 LGHNA and CDR2 YSLEER. V shed 0 bases and J shed 3 bases, with 12 bases lying between them. The CDR3 loop is CASSQDRSIFYEQYF. The DNA of the CDR3 is TGCGCCAGCAGCCAAGATAGGTCTATATTCTACGAGCAGTACTTC.

This clonotype was observed a handful of times. The chain is built from TRBV13 and TRBJ2-6; no clear D gene. Germline V gene lookup returns CDR1 PRHDT and CDR2 FYEKMQ (reference sequence). The CDR3 has 15 residues. Trimming removed 0 bases at V and 4 bases at J, with 7 bases between. In nucleotides, the CDR3 is TGTGCCAGCAGCTTAGGGGGATTCGGGGCCAACGTCCTGACTTTC. Protein product: CASSLGGFGANVLTF.

The table lists this clonotype with many counts. J is TRBJ2-1 and V is TRBV3-1, with no clear D. The germline V and J ends were trimmed by 4 bases and 10 bases, with 14 bases remaining between them. CDR3 size: 13 residues. The germline V gene has CDR1 LGHDT and CDR2 YNNKEL (reference sequence). The CDR3 DNA follows: TGTGCCAGCAGCCGAGATCAGCCCGTCGAGCAGTTCTTC. It encodes CASSRDQPVEQFF.

This clonotype was counted many times. The V gene is TRBV18, the J gene TRBJ1-4; D perhaps matches TRBD1 (5 bases). Trimming left V 3 bases short and J 5 bases short, with 16 bases between. Germline V gene data show CDR1 as KGHSH and CDR2 as LQKENI. CDR3 length: 16 amino acids. The CDR3 spells CASSPAFPRGNEKLFF. CDR3 coding DNA: TGTGCCAGCTCACCCGCCTTTCCGAGGGGAAATGAAAAACTGTTTTTT.

This chain connects TRBV24-1 to TRBJ2-5; the match to TRBD1 covers 7 bases. CDR1 KGHDR and CDR2 SFDVKD come from the germline V gene. This CDR3 is 14 amino acids long. The V and J ends lost 4 bases and 0 bases, in that order; junction bases with no gene match: 1. CDR3 amino acids: CATSDTGDQETQYF. The CDR3 DNA is TGTGCCACCAGTGACACAGGGGACCAAGAGACCCAGTACTTC.

The chain combines TRBV7-2 with TRBJ2-3, with D unresolved. CDR3 length equals 14 residues. In germline, CDR1 is SGHTA, CDR2 FQGNSA. V shed 1 base and J shed 2 bases, with 7 bases lying between them. This CDR3 reads CASSLEPDTDTQYF. The DNA of the CDR3 is TGTGCCAGCAGCTTAGAGCCAGACACAGATACGCAGTATTTT.

Only a few counts were recorded for this clonotype. This chain uses TRBV7-9 with TRBJ2-1; maybe TRBD1 (6 bases). V dropped 1 base and J dropped 9 bases, with 16 bases sitting between them. The CDR3 sequence is 15 residues long. Germline CDR1 reads SEHNR; CDR2 reads FQNEAQ (reference sequence). CDR3 in DNA: TGTGCCAGCAGCTTAGGGGACAAATTGGCCCGTGAGCAGTTCTTC. Residues: CASSLGDKLAREQFF.

This clonotype was observed many times. The chain joins TRBV10-3 to TRBJ2-7, with TRBD1 matching over 7 bases. V shed 3 bases and J 4 bases; nucleotides not matched to a gene: 9. Germline CDR1 and CDR2: ENHRY and SYGVKD. CDR3 length: 15 amino acids. This chain's CDR3 is CAISELQGLVYEQYF. DNA of the CDR3: TGTGCCATCAGTGAACTACAGGGGCTCGTATACGAGCAGTACTTC.

This clonotype was seen many times. The chain carries TRBV28 and TRBJ2-5, with a weak D call TRBD2 (6 bases). From germline, CDR1 is MDHEN and CDR2 SYDVKM. CDR3 size: 15 residues. V was cut by 5 bases and J by 1 base, with 14 bases left in between. The CDR3 sequence is CASSPLAQSQETQYF. In DNA, the CDR3 is TGTGCCAGCAGTCCACTAGCCCAGTCCCAAGAGACCCAGTACTTC.

This clonotype was counted ten times or more. The gene calls are TRBV6-2 or TRBV6-3 and TRBJ1-2, with TRBD1 matching over 8 bases. The CDR3 has 14 residues. Germline V gene lookup returns CDR1 MNHEY and CDR2 SVGEGT. Unmatched junction bases numbered 4, after V lost 5 bases and J lost 2 bases. The chain's CDR3 is CASSTTGANYGYTF. The DNA of the CDR3 is TGTGCCAGCAGTACGACAGGGGCGAACTATGGCTACACCTTC.

The rearrangement joins TRBV12-3 or TRBV12-4 to TRBJ1-1, with D maybe TRBD1 (5 bases). The CDR3 is 18 residues long. With 5 bases removed from V and 0 bases from J, the gap between germline ends came to 22 bases. Written as DNA, the CDR3 is TGTGCCAGCAGTCCACGGACCGGGACTACGGTACTGAACACTGAAGCTTTCTTT. Its translation: CASSPRTGTTVLNTEAFF.

This clonotype was detected many times. The chain combines TRBV11-2 with TRBJ2-7; D remains ambiguous. Trimming cost V 6 bases and J 5 bases, with 11 bases left between them. The CDR3 is made up of 12 amino acids. Germline V gene sequence: CDR1 SGHAT, CDR2 FQNNGV. CDR3 amino acids: CASSQNSHEQYF. The CDR3 coding sequence is TGTGCCAGCAGTCAAAATTCTCACGAGCAGTACTTC.

The gene calls are TRBV7-2 and TRBJ2-7; D might be TRBD1 or TRBD2, each matching 5 bases. The end of the DNA fits TRBJ2-1 better, so the J call may be wrong. The CDR3 runs 12 residues. The germline V gene encodes CDR1 SGHTA and CDR2 FQGNSA. CDR3 in amino acids: CASSFGTYEQFF. The CDR3 DNA reads TGTGCCAGCAGTTTTGGGACCTACGAGCAGTTCTTC.

The sample holds many counts of this clonotype. The rearrangement links TRBV20-1 to TRBJ2-1; no clear D gene. V lost 3 bases and J lost 4, with 13 bases in between. Germline V CDR1 and CDR2: DFQATT, SNEGSKA (reference sequence). This CDR3 has 14 amino acids. CDR3 region: CSASHYRSYNEQFF. DNA for the CDR3: TGCAGTGCTAGCCACTACAGATCGTACAATGAGCAGTTCTTC.

This clonotype came up many times. V usage is TRBV4-1 and J usage is TRBJ2-5; the match to TRBD2 covers 11 bases. The ends lost 1 base at V and 1 base at J; junction bases unmatched: 8. The CDR3 totals 18 residues. Germline V gives CDR1 MGHRA, CDR2 YSYEKL. The CDR3 reads CASSQGALAGAPQETQYF. CDR3 DNA sequence: TGCGCCAGCAGCCAAGGGGCACTAGCGGGAGCCCCCCAAGAGACCCAGTACTTC.

The sample holds many counts of this clonotype. V gene TRBV30 combines with J gene TRBJ2-7, with D perhaps TRBD1 (6 bases). CDR3 length equals 13 residues. CDR1 GTSNPN and CDR2 SVGIG come from the germline V gene (reference sequence). Trimming cost V 0 bases and J 6 bases, with 12 bases left between them. CDR3 bases: TGTGCCTGGAGTGTCCAAACAGGGTTCGAGCAGTACTTC. This codes for CAWSVQTGFEQYF.

This clonotype was picked up many times. V and J are TRBV25-1 and TRBJ1-1; unclear D gene. The V and J ends lost 0 bases and 1 base respectively, with 9 bases between them. The germline V gene has CDR1 MGHDK and CDR2 SYGVNS. The CDR3 loop spans 15 amino acids. CDR3 nucleotide sequence: TGTGCCAGCAGTGAATATGGCAGGCGGAACACTGAAGCTTTCTTT. It is translated as CASSEYGRRNTEAFF. The variable domain in full, with the rest retrieved from reference TRBV25-1 and TRBJ1-1, is EADIYQTPRYLVIGTGKKITLECSQTMGHDKMYWYQQDPGMELHLIHYSYGVNSTEKGDLSSESTVSRIRTEHFPLTLESARPSHTSQYLCASSEYGRRNTEAFFGQGTRLTVV.